This T cell receptor beta chain came from a study of T cells in Graves' hyperthyroidism and ophthalmopathy. The definition of stable Graves' hyperthyroidism was no ophthalmopathy progression within 18 months. The study enrolled patients aged 18 to 65 with newly diagnosed hyperthyroidism of under 2 months' duration. Regarding the study as a whole: The model made its ophthalmopathy prediction, and onset followed a median approximately six months later.

This clonotype was seen once. The antigen is undetermined. One end of the junction is discordant with germline, which a read error may explain. There were TCR beta CDR3 regions amplified from RNA transcripts. Researchers ran a first-round RT-PCR on the TCR CDR3 using the HTBI primer set. Using its own MiXCR run on the multiplex PCR reads, TCRdb lists one record per CDR3 protein. The sample has roughly 96,000 distinct CDR3 sequences, about 51% seen once; the top ten hold 25% to 30%. The germline V gene encodes CDR1 SEHNR and CDR2 FQNEAQ (reference sequence). The CDR3 is 13 amino acids. This receptor was obtained from a woman aged 40 to 55 with Graves' hyperthyroidism. Sample: blood. The chain employs TRBV7-9 and TRBJ1-2; no definite D call. The CDR3 DNA is TGTGCCAGCAGCGCCCAGACGGTGTATGGCCACACCTTC. It yields the protein CASSAQTVYGHTF.